The 32 T cell receptor beta chains below come from one sample, sequenced in a study of cytomegalovirus exposure and HLA in healthy donors listed by TCRdb under 2017. Library method: the immunoSEQ multiplex PCR assay. This immuneACCESS table, as held by TCRdb, lists in-frame sequences with V and J called but not all clones. Of the missing ones, under half trace to an unresolved V gene in checked studies; the others have no known cause. Across this sample there are about 98,000 clones, with less than 90% seen only once. The top ten clones comprise 6% to 6.5% of the sample. The specimen was PBMCs. The receptor set was obtained from a man younger than 35 in good health and CMV-seropositive.

The chain is built from TRBV2 and TRBJ2-1, with 8 nucleotides matching TRBD1. The V and J ends lost 6 bases and 6 bases, in that order; junction bases with no gene match: 10. The length of the CDR3 is 15 residues. Germline V gives CDR1 SNHLY, CDR2 FYNNEI. CDR3 residues: CASSESRGRFNEQFF. The CDR3, as DNA: TGTGCCAGCAGCGAATCCAGGGGGCGGTTCAATGAGCAGTTCTTC.

The genes are TRBV10-1 and TRBJ2-7; 10 bases match TRBD2. The CDR3 runs 16 residues. V shed 4 bases and J 4 bases; nucleotides not matched to a gene: 10. Germline V gene data show CDR1 as WNHNN and CDR2 as SYGVQD (reference sequence). CDR3 nucleotides: TGCGCCAGCAGTGGATTCTCGACTAGCGGGTCTTACGAGCAGTACTTC. Its translation is CASSGFSTSGSYEQYF.

This clone was recorded once. The genes are TRBV27 and TRBJ2-7; tentative D call: TRBD2 (5 bases). The CDR3 is 13 amino acids. With 3 bases removed from V and 3 bases from J, the gap between germline ends came to 9 bases. The germline CDR1 and CDR2 sequences are MNHEY and SMNVEV (reference sequence). CDR3 nucleotide sequence: TGTGCCAGCAGTTTGGCCCGGGGCTACGAGCAGTACTTC. It translates to CASSLARGYEQYF.

The gene calls are TRBV9 and TRBJ2-7, with 12 bases aligning to TRBD2. J lost 4 bases, V lost 0 bases, and 5 bases had no gene match. There are 16 residues in the CDR3. In germline, CDR1 is SGDLS, CDR2 YYNGEE. The chain's CDR3 is CASSVGLAGVGYEQYF. As DNA, the CDR3 is TGTGCCAGCAGCGTAGGACTAGCGGGAGTAGGTTACGAGCAGTACTTC. The complete variable domain, with remaining parts taken from reference TRBV9 and TRBJ2-7, reads DSGVTQTPKHLITATGQRVTLRCSPRSGDLSVYWYQQSLDQGLQFLIQYYNGEERAKGNILERFSAQQFPDLHSELNLSSLELGDSALYFCASSVGLAGVGYEQYFGPGTRLTVT.

This clone was detected once. The chain employs TRBV7-3 and TRBJ2-3; 7 nucleotides align to TRBD1. The CDR3 consists of 15 residues. Trimming removed 5 bases from V and 2 bases from J; junction bases left unmatched: 7. CDR1 is SGHTA, CDR2 FQGTGA, per germline. In DNA form, the CDR3 reads TGTGCCAGCAGCAAAACCGGGACAGACACAGATACGCAGTATTTT. Protein sequence: CASSKTGTDTDTQYF.

This clone was recorded once. The rearrangement links TRBV16 to TRBJ2-1, with 8 bases that match TRBD1. This CDR3 contains 20 residues. The V segment lost 0 bases and the J segment 0 bases; nucleotides outside the gene matches: 13. Germline V gives CDR1 KGHSY, CDR2 FQNENV. As DNA, the CDR3 is TGTGCCAGCAGCCAATCCGTCGGGGGACAGGTTAACTTCTCCTACAATGAGCAGTTCTTC. Protein sequence: CASSQSVGGQVNFSYNEQFF.

The V call is TRBV5-4, the J call TRBJ2-5; 13 nucleotides match TRBD2. The CDR3 covers 16 residues. From germline, CDR1 is SGHNT and CDR2 YYREEE (reference sequence). V gave up 4 bases and J gave up 2 bases; unmatched junction bases: 5. The CDR3 sequence: CASSQGLAGVQETQYF. Here the CDR3 DNA reads TGTGCCAGCAGCCAAGGACTAGCGGGGGTTCAAGAGACCCAGTACTTC.

The chain has TRBV5-1 and TRBJ1-2; D remains ambiguous. The CDR3 extends over 13 amino acids. Germline V lookup: CDR1 SGHRS, CDR2 YFSETQ. V gave up 6 bases and J gave up 3 bases, with 12 bases separating them. In DNA form, the CDR3 reads TGCGCCAGCAATGATGGGCAGGACTATGGCTACACCTTC. It codes for CASNDGQDYGYTF. The full variable domain, completed using reference TRBV5-1 and TRBJ1-2, is KAGVTQTPRYLIKTRGQQVTLSCSPISGHRSVSWYQQTPGQGLQFLFEYFSETQRNKGNFPGRFSGRQFSNSRSEMNVSTLELGDSALYLCASNDGQDYGYTFGSGTRLTVV.

The rearrangement links TRBV6-5 to TRBJ2-7; 7 bases fit TRBD1. V shed 5 bases, J shed 6 bases, and the junction held 7 bases outside the gene matches. The germline V gene has CDR1 MNHEY and CDR2 SVGAGI. This CDR3 region has 13 residues. CDR3 sequence reads: CASSDRVGREQYF. CDR3 in DNA: TGTGCCAGCAGTGACAGGGTTGGTCGCGAGCAGTACTTC.

Concerning this clone itself: The identical CDR3 is also encoded by other nucleotide sequences in the sample. The CDR3 nucleotides read TGTGCCAGCAGCCTGGGAGGAGGGTACACTGAAGCTTTCTTT. This translates into CASSLGGGYTEAFF. This chain joins TRBV7-2 and TRBJ1-1, with no clear D. The ends were cut back, 5 bases at V and 3 bases at J, with 13 bases in the middle. The CDR3 has 14 amino acids. Per germline, CDR1 SGHTA and CDR2 FQGNSA.

This sequence joins TRBV19 and TRBJ1-2, with 8 bases lining up with TRBD1. Germline CDR1 and CDR2: LNHDA and SQIVND (reference sequence). The V segment lost 6 bases and the J segment 4 bases; nucleotides outside the gene matches: 10. The CDR3 is made up of 15 amino acids. CDR3 sequence: CASSKRGQGGYGYTF. As DNA, the CDR3 is TGTGCCAGTAGCAAGAGAGGACAGGGCGGCTATGGCTACACCTTC. The full variable domain, in which reference TRBV19 and TRBJ1-2 provide the parts outside the CDR3, is DGGITQSPKYLFRKEGQNVTLSCEQNLNHDAMYWYRQDPGQGLRLIYYSQIVNDFQKGDIAEGYSVSREKKESFPLTVTSAQKNPTAFYLCASSKRGQGGYGYTFGSGTRLTVV.

V gene TRBV7-2 combines with J gene TRBJ1-2; 12 bases line up with TRBD1. Germline V gene sequence: CDR1 SGHTA, CDR2 FQGNSA. This CDR3 is built from 17 residues. J lost 5 bases, V lost 1 base, and 8 bases had no gene match. Here the CDR3 reads CASSLGGTGGSRYGYTF. The CDR3 bases are TGTGCCAGCAGCTTAGGCGGGACAGGGGGCAGTCGGTATGGCTACACCTTC.

This rearrangement joins TRBV14 to TRBJ2-1; possibly TRBD2 for D (5 bases). CDR3 size: 16 residues. The V gene lost 1 base and the J gene lost 6 bases, with 16 bases spanning the gap. Germline loops: CDR1 SGHDN, CDR2 FVKESK. The CDR3 region has the DNA TGTGCCAGCAGCCAAGTTAATCGGGGTGTCGGCAATGAGCAGTTCTTC. Its protein is CASSQVNRGVGNEQFF.

V gene TRBV13 combines with J gene TRBJ1-2; 7 bases match TRBD1. Germline CDR1 reads PRHDT; CDR2 reads FYEKMQ (reference sequence). V dropped 0 bases and J dropped 3; count of bases not matched to a gene: 10. CDR3 length: 17 amino acids. In DNA form, the CDR3 reads TGTGCCAGCAGCTTAGGGGAAACAGGGGTGGGCTACTATGGCTACACCTTC. Translating gives CASSLGETGVGYYGYTF. Full variable domain (outside the CDR3, taken from reference TRBV13 and TRBJ1-2): AAGVIQSPRHLIKEKRETATLKCYPIPRHDTVYWYQQGPGQDPQFLISFYEKMQSDKGSIPDRFSAQQFSDYHSELNMSSLELGDSALYFCASSLGETGVGYYGYTFGSGTRLTVV.

The V gene is TRBV18, the J gene TRBJ2-3, with TRBD1 identical over 8 bases. J gave up 3 bases and V 3 bases, and 2 bases lay outside the gene matches. The CDR3 is made up of 14 amino acids. The germline V gene has CDR1 KGHSH and CDR2 LQKENI. This chain's CDR3 is CASSPDRATDTQYF. In DNA form, the CDR3 reads TGTGCCAGCTCACCGGACAGGGCGACAGATACGCAGTATTTT.

V gene TRBV28 combines with J gene TRBJ1-5; D is perhaps TRBD1 (6 bases). With 5 bases removed from V and 7 bases from J, the gap between germline ends came to 18 bases. This CDR3 spans 15 amino acids. Germline values: CDR1 MDHEN, CDR2 SYDVKM. CDR3 region: CASSRPRQDLQPQHF. The CDR3 DNA is TGTGCCAGCAGTCGCCCTCGACAGGACTTACAGCCCCAGCATTTT.

This clone has just a few counts. The chain is built from TRBV10-2 and TRBJ2-3, with TRBD2 identical over 8 bases. Per germline, CDR1 WSHSY and CDR2 SAAADI. V gave up 6 bases and J gave up 3 bases; unmatched junction bases: 5. This CDR3 contains 14 residues. CDR3 coding DNA: TGCGCCAGCAGGGGTGTAGCGGGAACAGATACGCAGTATTTT. It specifies CASRGVAGTDTQYF.

The CDR3 DNA reads TGCGCCAGCAGCCCCCCTGAGAGCGTTCGCTACGAGCAGTACTTC. Translation: CASSPPESVRYEQYF. This chain uses TRBV5-1 with TRBJ2-7; no firm D call. This CDR3 comprises 15 residues. Germline CDR1 and CDR2: SGHRS and YFSETQ. The ends were cut back, 4 bases at V and 3 bases at J, with 17 bases in the middle.

The chain links TRBV10-3 to TRBJ1-1, with TRBD1 as a possible D gene (6 bases). The CDR3 spans 14 residues. Germline CDR1 ENHRY, CDR2 SYGVKD. V lost 4 bases and J lost 0, with 9 bases in between. CDR3 region: CAISGGQMNTEAFF. In nucleotides, the CDR3 is TGTGCCATCAGTGGTGGACAGATGAACACTGAAGCTTTCTTT.

The chain has TRBV14 and TRBJ1-1; D is ambiguous. V gave up 1 base and J gave up 12 bases, with 12 bases separating them. CDR3 length: 12 amino acids. Germline CDR1 and CDR2: SGHDN and FVKESK. As DNA, the CDR3 is TGTGCCAGCAGCCAAGGGGCAGTAACGCCTTTCTTT. Protein sequence: CASSQGAVTPFF.

The chain is built from TRBV29-1 and TRBJ1-2; 8 nucleotides align to TRBD1. Germline CDR1 reads SQVTM; CDR2 reads ANQGSEA. This CDR3 comprises 15 residues. Trimming removed 3 bases from V and 4 bases from J; junction bases left unmatched: 10. The CDR3 here is CSVEGKQGVSYGYTF. CDR3 DNA sequence: TGCAGCGTTGAGGGCAAACAGGGGGTTAGCTATGGCTACACCTTC.

The chain joins TRBV4-3 to TRBJ1-1; perhaps TRBD1 as D (5 bases). From germline, CDR1 is LGHNA and CDR2 YSLEER. V lost 1 base to trimming and J lost 8 bases, with 14 bases between them. This CDR3 has 14 residues. The CDR3 spells CASSQARETEEAFF. Written as DNA, the CDR3 is TGCGCCAGCAGCCAAGCTCGAGAGACAGAGGAAGCTTTCTTT.

The V and J genes are TRBV19 and TRBJ1-1, with TRBD1 matching over 7 bases. The V gene's germline CDR1 is LNHDA and CDR2 SQIVND (reference sequence). With V trimmed by 4 bases and J by 1 base, 9 bases remained unmatched. The CDR3 contains 16 residues. The chain's CDR3 is CASSRQTGWGNTEAFF. CDR3 DNA: TGTGCCAGTAGTAGACAGACAGGGTGGGGGAACACTGAAGCTTTCTTT.

This clone was found once. The J gene is TRBJ2-7, the V gene TRBV10-2; TRBD2 matches 9 bases. The CDR3 loop spans 15 amino acids. With V trimmed by 6 bases and J by 2 bases, 8 bases remained unmatched. The germline gives CDR1 WSHSY, CDR2 SAAADI. The CDR3 DNA reads TGCGCCAGCAGGGGAGGACTAGCGTATACCTACGAGCAGTACTTC. Protein: CASRGGLAYTYEQYF.

This clone showed up just once. J is TRBJ2-7 and V is TRBV19; 13 nucleotides line up with TRBD2. This CDR3 comprises 17 residues. Germline assignment: CDR1 LNHDA and CDR2 SQIVND (reference sequence). The V segment lost 1 base and the J segment 4 bases; nucleotides outside the gene matches: 7. The CDR3 protein is CASSIGRTSGGIYEQYF. The CDR3 DNA follows: TGTGCCAGTAGTATAGGGCGGACTAGCGGGGGAATATACGAGCAGTACTTC.

V is TRBV7-2 and J is TRBJ2-3; D ambiguous. Trimming pared 5 bases from V and 11 bases from J, leaving 17 bases between. Germline V gene sequence: CDR1 SGHTA, CDR2 FQGNSA. The CDR3 covers 13 residues. DNA for the CDR3: TGTGCCAGCAGCCCAGAGGTCTGGGTTGGGCAGTATTTT. Translation gives CASSPEVWVGQYF.

V usage is TRBV27 and J usage is TRBJ2-1, with a possible D match to TRBD1 (5 bases). The CDR3 runs 15 residues. Germline V gene data show CDR1 as MNHEY and CDR2 as SMNVEV (reference sequence). The V end lost 6 bases, the J end lost 3 bases, and 15 bases lay between the germline ends. CDR3: CASRPQAISYNEQFF. The CDR3 DNA reads TGTGCCAGCAGACCACAGGCCATCAGCTACAATGAGCAGTTCTTC.

The chain is built from TRBV4-1 and TRBJ2-7; D not resolved. This CDR3 is 16 amino acids long. Trimming pared 1 base from V and 0 bases from J, leaving 13 bases between. Germline V gene data show CDR1 as MGHRA and CDR2 as YSYEKL. CDR3 DNA: TGCGCCAGCAGCCAAGCGTACGTACAAACCTCCTACGAGCAGTACTTC. It yields the protein CASSQAYVQTSYEQYF.

V usage is TRBV18 and J usage is TRBJ2-2, with 9 bases identical to TRBD2. Losses at the gene ends were 0 bases for V and 5 bases for J; bases not matched to a gene: 4. There are 16 residues in the CDR3. CDR1 and CDR2 (germline): KGHSH, LQKENI. The chain's CDR3 is CASSPPTSGTTGELFF. CDR3 in DNA: TGTGCCAGCTCACCACCGACTAGCGGCACAACCGGGGAGCTGTTTTTT.

The chain has TRBV5-4 and TRBJ2-5, with D perhaps TRBD1 (8 bases). Germline V gene lookup returns CDR1 SGHNT and CDR2 YYREEE (reference sequence). The CDR3 sequence is 14 residues long. V gave up 4 bases and J gave up 2 bases, with 12 bases separating them. CDR3 coding DNA: TGTGCCAGCAGCCCACAGGGGGGGCAAGAGACCCAGTACTTC. This gives the protein CASSPQGGQETQYF.

The chain joins TRBV4-1 to TRBJ2-7; weak D call: TRBD2 (5 bases). The germline CDR1 and CDR2 sequences are MGHRA and YSYEKL. Trimming shortened V by 0 bases and J by 5 bases, and 14 bases separated the two germline ends. The CDR3 totals 15 residues. The chain's CDR3 is CASSQDPASRDEQYF. As DNA, the CDR3 is TGCGCCAGCAGCCAAGATCCAGCTAGCCGGGACGAGCAGTACTTC.

The V and J genes are TRBV27 and TRBJ1-2; 10 bases match TRBD1. Germline V gene sequence: CDR1 MNHEY, CDR2 SMNVEV (reference sequence). Trimming took 6 bases from V and 4 from J; bases not matched to a gene: 5. The CDR3 sequence is 14 residues long. The CDR3 sequence: CASSPGQGLYGYTF. CDR3 DNA sequence: TGTGCCAGCAGCCCGGGACAGGGGCTCTATGGCTACACCTTC.